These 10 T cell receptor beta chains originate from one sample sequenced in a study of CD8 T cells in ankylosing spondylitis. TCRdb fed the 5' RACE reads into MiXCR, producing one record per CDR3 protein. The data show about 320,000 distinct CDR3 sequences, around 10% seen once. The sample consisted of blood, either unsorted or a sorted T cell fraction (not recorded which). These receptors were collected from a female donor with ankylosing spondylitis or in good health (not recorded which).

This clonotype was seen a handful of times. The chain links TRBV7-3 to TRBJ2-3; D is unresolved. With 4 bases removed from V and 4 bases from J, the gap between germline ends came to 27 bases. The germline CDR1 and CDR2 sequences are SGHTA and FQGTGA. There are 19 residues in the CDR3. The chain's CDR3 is CASSSLSLDRTRGADTQYF. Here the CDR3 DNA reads TGTGCCAGCAGCTCTCTTAGTCTAGATAGAACCAGAGGAGCAGATACGCAGTATTTT.

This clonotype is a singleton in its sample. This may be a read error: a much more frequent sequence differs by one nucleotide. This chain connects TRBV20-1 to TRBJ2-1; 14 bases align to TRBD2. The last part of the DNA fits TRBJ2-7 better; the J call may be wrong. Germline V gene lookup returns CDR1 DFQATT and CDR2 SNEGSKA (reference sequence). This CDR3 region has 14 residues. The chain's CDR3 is CSARDRTSGGEQYF. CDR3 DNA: TGCAGTGCTAGAGATAGGACTAGCGGGGGGGAGCAGTACTTC.

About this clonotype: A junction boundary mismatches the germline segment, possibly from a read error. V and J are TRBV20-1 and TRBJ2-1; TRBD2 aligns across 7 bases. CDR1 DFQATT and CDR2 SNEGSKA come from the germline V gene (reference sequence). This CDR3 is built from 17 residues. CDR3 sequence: CCARDTGTTLKNNEQFF. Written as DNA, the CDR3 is TGCTGTGCTAGAGATACCGGGACTACCTTAAAGAACAATGAGCAGTTCTTC.

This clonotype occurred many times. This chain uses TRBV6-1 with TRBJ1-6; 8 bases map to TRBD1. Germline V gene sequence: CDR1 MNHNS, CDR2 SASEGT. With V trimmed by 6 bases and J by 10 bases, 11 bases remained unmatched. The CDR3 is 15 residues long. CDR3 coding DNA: TGTGCCAGCAGGGCAGACAGGGGATCTGGGTCACCCCTCCACTTT. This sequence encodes CASRADRGSGSPLHF.

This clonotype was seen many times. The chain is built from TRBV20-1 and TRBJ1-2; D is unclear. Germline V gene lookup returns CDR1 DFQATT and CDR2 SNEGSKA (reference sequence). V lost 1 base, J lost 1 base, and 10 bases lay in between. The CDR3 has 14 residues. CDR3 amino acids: CSARAVDFNYGYTF. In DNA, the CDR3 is TGCAGTGCTAGAGCTGTCGACTTTAACTATGGCTACACCTTC.

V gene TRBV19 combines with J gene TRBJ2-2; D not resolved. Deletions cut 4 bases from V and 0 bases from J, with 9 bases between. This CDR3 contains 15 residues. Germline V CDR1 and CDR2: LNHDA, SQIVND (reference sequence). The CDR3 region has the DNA TGTGCCAGTAGTAGTTCTTTTGCGAACACCGGGGAGCTGTTTTTT. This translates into CASSSSFANTGELFF.

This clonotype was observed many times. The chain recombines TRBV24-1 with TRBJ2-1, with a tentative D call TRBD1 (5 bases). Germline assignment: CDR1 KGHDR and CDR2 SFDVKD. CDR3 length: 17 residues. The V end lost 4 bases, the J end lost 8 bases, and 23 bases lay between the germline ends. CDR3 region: CATSDPGIPGRAYEQFF. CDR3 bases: TGTGCCACCAGTGACCCAGGGATTCCAGGCAGGGCCTATGAGCAGTTCTTC.

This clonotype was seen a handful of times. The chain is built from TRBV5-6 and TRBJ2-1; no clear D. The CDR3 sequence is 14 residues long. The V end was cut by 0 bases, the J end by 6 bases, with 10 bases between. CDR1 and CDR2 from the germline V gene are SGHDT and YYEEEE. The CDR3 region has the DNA TGTGCCAGCAGCTTGGCTGGACGGTTCAATGAGCAGTTCTTC. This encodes CASSLAGRFNEQFF.

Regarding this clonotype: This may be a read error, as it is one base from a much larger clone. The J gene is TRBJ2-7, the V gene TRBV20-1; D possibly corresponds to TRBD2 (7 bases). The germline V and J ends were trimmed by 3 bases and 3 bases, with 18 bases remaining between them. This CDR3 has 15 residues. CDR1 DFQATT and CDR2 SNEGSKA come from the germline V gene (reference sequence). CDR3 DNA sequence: TGCAGTGCTAGTGCTCGGGGGGCGTCCGACTACGAGCAGTACTTC. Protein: CSASARGASDYEQYF.

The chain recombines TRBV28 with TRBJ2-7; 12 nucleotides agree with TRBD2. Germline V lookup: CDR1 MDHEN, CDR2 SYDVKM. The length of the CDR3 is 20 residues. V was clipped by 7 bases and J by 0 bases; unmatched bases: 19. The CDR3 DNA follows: TGTGCCAGCAAGGAACCTAGCGGGAGGGCCGCATCACGGACCTCCTACGAGCAGTACTTC. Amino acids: CASKEPSGRAASRTSYEQYF.